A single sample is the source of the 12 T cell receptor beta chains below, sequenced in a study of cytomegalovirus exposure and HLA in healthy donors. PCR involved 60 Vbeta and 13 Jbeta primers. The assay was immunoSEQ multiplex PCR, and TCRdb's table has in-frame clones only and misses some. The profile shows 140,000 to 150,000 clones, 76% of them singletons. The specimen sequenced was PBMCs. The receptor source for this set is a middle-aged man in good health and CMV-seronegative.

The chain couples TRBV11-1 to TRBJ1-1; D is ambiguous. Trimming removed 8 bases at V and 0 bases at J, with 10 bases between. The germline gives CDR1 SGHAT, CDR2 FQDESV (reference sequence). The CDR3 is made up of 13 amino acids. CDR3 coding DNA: TGTGCCAGCTCCCCCGGTATGAACACTGAAGCTTTCTTT. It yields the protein CASSPGMNTEAFF.

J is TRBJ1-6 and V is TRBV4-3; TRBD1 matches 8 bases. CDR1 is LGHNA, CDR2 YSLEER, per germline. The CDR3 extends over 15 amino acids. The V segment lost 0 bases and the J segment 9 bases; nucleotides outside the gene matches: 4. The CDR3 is CASSQEPGGVSPLHF. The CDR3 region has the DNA TGCGCCAGCAGCCAAGAACCAGGGGGCGTTTCACCCCTCCACTTT.

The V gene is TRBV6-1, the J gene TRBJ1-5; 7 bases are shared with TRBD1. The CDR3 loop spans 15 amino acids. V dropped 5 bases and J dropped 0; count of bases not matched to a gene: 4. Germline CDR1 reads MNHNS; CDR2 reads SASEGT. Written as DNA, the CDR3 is TGTGCCAGCAGTCGGACAGGATTTAGCAATCAGCCCCAGCATTTT. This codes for CASSRTGFSNQPQHF.

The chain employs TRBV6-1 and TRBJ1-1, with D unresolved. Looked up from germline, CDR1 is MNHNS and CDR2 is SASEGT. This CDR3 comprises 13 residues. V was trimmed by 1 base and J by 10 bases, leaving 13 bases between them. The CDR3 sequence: CASSEDRTRGAFF. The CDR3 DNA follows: TGTGCCAGCAGTGAAGATCGCACACGGGGAGCTTTCTTT.

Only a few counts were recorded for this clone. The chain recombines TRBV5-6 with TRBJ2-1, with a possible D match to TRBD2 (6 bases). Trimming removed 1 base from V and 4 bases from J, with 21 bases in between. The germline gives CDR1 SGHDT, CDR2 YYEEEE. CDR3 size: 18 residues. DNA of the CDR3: TGTGCCAGCAGCTTGTGGGCTCGGGACTGGAAGTTTTACAATGAGCAGTTCTTC. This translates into CASSLWARDWKFYNEQFF.

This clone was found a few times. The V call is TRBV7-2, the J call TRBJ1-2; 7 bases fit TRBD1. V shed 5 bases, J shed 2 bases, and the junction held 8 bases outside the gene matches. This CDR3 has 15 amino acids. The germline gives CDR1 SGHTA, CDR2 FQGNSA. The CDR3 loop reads CASSPGARGNYGYTF. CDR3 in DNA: TGTGCCAGCAGCCCCGGCGCCAGGGGGAACTATGGCTACACCTTC.

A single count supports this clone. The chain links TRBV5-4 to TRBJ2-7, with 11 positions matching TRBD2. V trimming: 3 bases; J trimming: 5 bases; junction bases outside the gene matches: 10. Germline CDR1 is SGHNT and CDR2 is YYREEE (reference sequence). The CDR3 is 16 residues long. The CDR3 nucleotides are TGTGCCAGCAGCTCCGATAGCGGGAGGGCCGGTGACGAGCAGTACTTC. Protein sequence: CASSSDSGRAGDEQYF.

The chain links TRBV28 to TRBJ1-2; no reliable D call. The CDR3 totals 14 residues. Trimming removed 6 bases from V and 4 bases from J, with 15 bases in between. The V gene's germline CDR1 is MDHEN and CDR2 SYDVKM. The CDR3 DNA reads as TGTGCCAGCAGAGTCCACCCTAATGGCTATGGCTACACCTTC. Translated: CASRVHPNGYGYTF.

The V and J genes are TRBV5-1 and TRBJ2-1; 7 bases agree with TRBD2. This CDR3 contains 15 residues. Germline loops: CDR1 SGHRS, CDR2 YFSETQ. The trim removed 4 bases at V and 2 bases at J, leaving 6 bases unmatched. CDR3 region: CASSQTGTTYNEQFF. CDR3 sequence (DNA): TGCGCCAGCAGCCAAACCGGGACTACCTACAATGAGCAGTTCTTC.

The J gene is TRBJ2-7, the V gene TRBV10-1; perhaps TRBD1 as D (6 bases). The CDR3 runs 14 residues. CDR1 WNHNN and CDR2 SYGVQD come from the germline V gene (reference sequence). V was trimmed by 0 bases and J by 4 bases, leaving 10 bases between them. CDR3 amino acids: CASSESGTLYEQYF. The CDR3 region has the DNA TGCGCCAGCAGTGAGTCGGGGACACTTTACGAGCAGTACTTC.

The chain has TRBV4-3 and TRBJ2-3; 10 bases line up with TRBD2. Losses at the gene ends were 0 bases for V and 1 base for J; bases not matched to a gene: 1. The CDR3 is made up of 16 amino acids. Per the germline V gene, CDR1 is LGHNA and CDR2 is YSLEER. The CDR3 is CASSQEGTSGTDTQYF. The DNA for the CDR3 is TGCGCCAGCAGCCAAGAAGGGACTAGCGGCACAGATACGCAGTATTTT.

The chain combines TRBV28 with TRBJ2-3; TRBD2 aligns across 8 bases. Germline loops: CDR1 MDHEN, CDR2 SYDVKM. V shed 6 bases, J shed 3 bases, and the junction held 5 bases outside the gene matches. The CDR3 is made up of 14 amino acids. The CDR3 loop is CASSGRAGTDTQYF. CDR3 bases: TGTGCCAGCAGCGGGAGGGCCGGTACAGATACGCAGTATTTT. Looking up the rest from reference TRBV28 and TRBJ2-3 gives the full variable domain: DVKVTQSSRYLVKRTGEKVFLECVQDMDHENMFWYRQDPGLGLRLIYFSYDVKMKEKGDIPEGYSVSREKKERFSLILESASTNQTSMYLCASSGRAGTDTQYFGPGTRLTVL.